This is a list of T cell receptor beta chains from one sample in a study of naive and memory T cell subsets. One entry per CDR3 protein results from TCRdb running MiXCR on the 5' RACE reads. Altogether 50,000 to 60,000 distinct CDR3 sequences are present, less than 10% being singletons, with the ten largest covering 9.8%. Receptors were obtained from a female donor in good health. Both conserved end residues are part of each CDR3. The order of the fields is D gene, J gene, clone size, V gene, CDR3 DNA, CDR3 protein. A D gene is named only where the DNA matches it firmly. Rows may omit the clone size; those that give it use once, few, many or a size class.

.,TRBJ1-1,.,TRBV20-1,TGCAGTGCGAGGGGCCGTTCCGAAGCTTTCTTT,CSARGRSEAFF
.,TRBJ2-3,many,TRBV7-9,TGTGCCAGCAGCTTAGCGGCGACAGATACGCAGTATTTT,CASSLAATDTQYF
.,TRBJ2-1,.,TRBV5-4,TGTGCCAGCAGCCAGACGAACAGGGTCAATGAGCAGTTCTTC,CASSQTNRVNEQFF
.,TRBJ2-3,few,TRBV6-2/TRBV6-3,TGTGCCAGCAGTTACTGGCGCACAGATACGCAGTATTTT,CASSYWRTDTQYF
.,TRBJ2-2,few,TRBV4-3,TGCGCCAGCAGCCGGGCCTTGGGGGCCATGAACGCCGGGGAGCTGTTTTTT,CASSRALGAMNAGELFF
TRBD2,TRBJ2-3,many,TRBV7-2,TGTGCCAGCAGCCGGCCCTGGACTAGCGGGGGGGCGGGAGATACGCAGTATTTT,CASSRPWTSGGAGDTQYF
TRBD2,TRBJ2-1,many,TRBV7-9,TGTGCCAGCAGCTTACCCGACGGGGGGGGACCCCACAATGAGCAGTTCTTC,CASSLPDGGGPHNEQFF
TRBD2,TRBJ2-1,many,TRBV7-3,TGTGCCAGCAGCTTACGAGCGGGGGGAATCAATGAGCAGTTCTTC,CASSLRAGGINEQFF
.,TRBJ2-2,few,TRBV5-1,TGCGCCAGCAGCTTAGTGGCCGCGGACACCGGGGAGCTGTTTTTT,CASSLVAADTGELFF
.,TRBJ2-5,many,TRBV30,TGTGCCTGGACAGTCGGGGAGACCCAGTACTTC,CAWTVGETQYF
TRBD1,TRBJ2-7,.,TRBV29-1,TGCAGCGTTGAAGGATTGACCGGGACAGGGCCGGGAGAGCAGTACTTC,CSVEGLTGTGPGEQYF